This is a list of T cell receptor beta chains from one sample in a study of CD8+CD57+ T cells in acquired aplastic anemia. TCRdb redid the calling of the reads with MiXCR, one entry per CDR3 protein. The repertoire holds about 180,000 distinct CDR3 sequences, 45% to 60% seen once, with about an eighth in the top ten. Sequenced material: sorted CD4+, CD8+, or CD8+CD57+ T cells (not recorded which) from PBMCs. These receptor sequences come from a human donor with aplastic anemia. Each CDR3 is given with its conserved first and last residue. The D gene is left open where the match is weak.

D | V | CDR3
TRBD1 | TRBV29-1 | CSAGITGGFYEQYF
TRBD1 | TRBV15 | CATSRDRGTQNTEAFF
TRBD2 | TRBV5-1 | CASSSLAGGTYNEQFF
- | TRBV9 | CASSVDSFNYGYTF
TRBD2 | TRBV2 | CASSEDGLASYEQYF
- | TRBV4-1 | CASSQILTDTRNSPLHF
- | TRBV6-5 | CASSYSWGADYGYTF
- | TRBV9 | CASSVGGPQLFTDTQYF
TRBD1 | TRBV29-1 | CSVQTGEGEAFF
- | TRBV7-9 | CASSPPSGVGYTF
- | TRBV5-8 | CASSTQDQPQHF
TRBD2 | TRBV7-2 | CASSSPTTSPYEQYF
- | TRBV9 | CASSVNPRGNEQFF
- | TRBV7-2 | CASSLEGRLGYTF
TRBD1 | TRBV15 | CATSWTGFDQPQHF
TRBD1 | TRBV2 | CASVGTASTEAFF
- | TRBV29-1 | CSVETNTEAFF
- | TRBV15 | CATSRDRGTLSTGELFF
- | TRBV18 | CASSPSYSKETQYF
TRBD2 | TRBV18 | CASSPPGLSETEQFF
- | TRBV6-1 | CASSRGRGPNEQYF
TRBD1 | TRBV27 | CASSLATGGYGYTF
- | TRBV12-3/TRBV12-4 | CASSLWASEYNEQFF
- | TRBV19 | CASSIGSHTEQYF
- | TRBV19 | CASSMAGMNTEAFF
TRBD2 | TRBV5-1 | CASSLQTLAGSYEQYF
TRBD1 | TRBV7-9 | CASSLEQGPNQPQHF
- | TRBV11-1 | CASSLADWYTANSPLHF
- | TRBV30 | CAWSQSRIASYNSPLHF
- | TRBV2 | CASSELRKTGELFF